The 23 T cell receptor beta chains below all came from one sample that was sequenced in a study of T-cell reconstitution after alpha-beta-depleted transplantation in children (dated by TCRdb to the mid-2010s). The sample's treatment or condition label is to be understood as: allogeneic hematopoietic cell transplantation with graft depleted of TCRalphabeta T cells and CD19 B cells. The library relied on PCR. The run used an Illumina HiSeq 2500. TCR libraries were prepared with molecular barcoding, using unique molecular identifiers to normalize TCRbeta repertoire quantification. Through fastp at Q25 and MiXCR, TCRdb rebuilt clones from the public reads, retaining in-frame beta chains. Each record represents a unique CDR3 protein, reported with the most common genes and DNA among its rows. The sample table records 55,000 to 85,000 distinct CDR3 sequences; about a tenth of these occur just once. The ten top clones hold under 15% of the sample.

Sequenced here: PBMCs, sampled before TCRalphabeta/CD19-depleted stem cell transplant. The receptors come from a boy younger than 18 with acute myeloid leukemia, due to receive a stem cell transplant.

This clonotype was observed many times. This chain links TRBV6-2 or TRBV6-3 with TRBJ2-3; the D gene is possibly TRBD2 (5 bases). V was clipped by 6 bases and J by 4 bases, with 11 bases between them. The length of the CDR3 is 13 residues. Germline values: CDR1 MNHEY, CDR2 SVGEGT. CDR3 in amino acids: CASSARTADTQYF. CDR3 coding DNA: TGTGCCAGCAGCGCCCGGACTGCAGATACGCAGTATTTT.

Concerning this clonotype itself: It may be a read error: a sequence one base away is much more abundant. This chain uses TRBV28 with TRBJ2-1; 10 nucleotides match TRBD2. Trimming at V came to 5 bases and at J to 7 bases, leaving 8 bases not matched to a gene. The CDR3 has 15 amino acids. Germline CDR1 MDHEN, CDR2 SYDVKM. CDR3 sequence: CASSELAGEGNEQFF. CDR3 in DNA: TGTGCCAGCAGTGAGCTAGCGGGAGAGGGGAATGAGCAGTTCTTC.

This clonotype occurred many times. This chain joins TRBV7-6 and TRBJ2-5; 7 bases align to TRBD1. Trimming took 5 bases from V and 2 from J; bases not matched to a gene: 5. Looked up from germline, CDR1 is SGHVS and CDR2 is FNYEAQ. This CDR3 has 14 amino acids. The CDR3 sequence: CASSQPDRQETQYF. CDR3 sequence (DNA): TGTGCCAGCAGCCAGCCGGACAGGCAAGAGACCCAGTACTTC. The variable domain in full, completed from reference TRBV7-6 and TRBJ2-5, reads GAGVSQSPRYKVTKRGQDVALRCDPISGHVSLYWYRQALGQGPEFLTYFNYEAQQDKSGLPNDRFSAERPEGSISTLTIQRTEQRDSAMYRCASSQPDRQETQYFGPGTRLLVL.

In this sample, this clonotype turned up many times. The chain has TRBV9 and TRBJ2-7; D unclear. The germline V gene has CDR1 SGDLS and CDR2 YYNGEE. This CDR3 comprises 15 residues. Deletions cut 0 bases from V and 0 bases from J, with 10 bases between. The CDR3 sequence: CASSVARFSSYEQYV. The DNA for the CDR3 is TGTGCCAGCAGCGTAGCGCGGTTTAGCTCCTACGAGCAGTACGTC.

This clonotype has at least ten counts. The V gene is TRBV15, the J gene TRBJ2-7; D is undetermined. Germline CDR1 is LNHNV and CDR2 is YYDKDF (reference sequence). The V end lost 1 base, the J end lost 4 bases, and 11 bases lay between the germline ends. There are 14 residues in the CDR3. CDR3 nucleotide sequence: TGTGCCACCAGCAGAGGGTTGGGCCCATACGAGCAGTACTTC. Its protein is CATSRGLGPYEQYF.

This clonotype was detected many times. The chain is built from TRBV15 and TRBJ2-7; 9 nucleotides match TRBD1. V lost 0 bases, J lost 6 bases, and 6 bases stayed unmatched. CDR1 LNHNV and CDR2 YYDKDF come from the germline V gene (reference sequence). This CDR3 has 15 amino acids. The CDR3 nucleotides are TGTGCCACCAGCAGAGATTACGGACAGGGGCGCGAGCAGTACGTC. This codes for CATSRDYGQGREQYV.

This clonotype has at least ten counts. The chain is built from TRBV27 and TRBJ2-1; TRBD1 might be the D (5 bases). The CDR3 consists of 17 residues. CDR1 and CDR2 from the germline V gene are MNHEY and SMNVEV (reference sequence). Trimming cost V 4 bases and J 0 bases, with 16 bases left between them. CDR3 nucleotides: TGTGCCAGCAGTTCACTGGGGCTTAGGAGCTCCTACAATGAGCAGTTCTTC. It codes for CASSSLGLRSSYNEQFF.

This clonotype was counted a few times. The V gene is TRBV20-1, the J gene TRBJ2-5, with a possible D match to TRBD2 (5 bases). This CDR3 has 15 residues. Per the germline V gene, CDR1 is DFQATT and CDR2 is SNEGSKA (reference sequence). The V end was cut by 0 bases, the J end by 4 bases, with 15 bases between. CDR3 DNA: TGCAGTGCTAGAGAATCCGGGCTAGCTGGAGAGACCCAGTACTTC. It codes for CSARESGLAGETQYF.

The chain recombines TRBV6-5 with TRBJ2-1; TRBD2 aligns across 15 bases. V gave up 4 bases and J gave up 6 bases; unmatched junction bases: 7. The length of the CDR3 is 17 residues. Germline CDR1 reads MNHEY; CDR2 reads SVGAGI. The CDR3 spells CASSSGLAGGPGNEQFF. The DNA of the CDR3 is TGTGCCAGCAGTTCTGGACTAGCGGGGGGGCCGGGCAATGAGCAGTTCTTC.

A word on this clonotype: The junction does not match germline at one end; this may be a read error. The J gene is TRBJ1-4, the V gene TRBV4-2, with D unresolved. CDR1 LGHNA and CDR2 YNFKEQ come from the germline V gene. The CDR3 runs 14 residues. The CDR3 coding sequence is TGTGCCAGCAGCCTACCGCCAACAAATGAAAAACTGTTTTTT. Protein: CASSLPPTNEKLFF.

Many counts were recorded for this clonotype. The chain is built from TRBV7-9 and TRBJ2-1, with unresolved D. Per the germline V gene, CDR1 is SEHNR and CDR2 is FQNEAQ (reference sequence). V shed 5 bases and J shed 10 bases, with 3 bases lying between them. This CDR3 has 9 residues. For the CDR3, the DNA is TGTGCCAGCAGCAAGGAGCAGTTCTTC. Translation gives CASSKEQFF.

A few counts support this clonotype. The chain links TRBV7-3 to TRBJ2-7; 10 positions match TRBD1. Germline V gives CDR1 SGHTA, CDR2 FQGTGA. CDR3 length: 15 amino acids. V lost 5 bases to trimming and J lost 3 bases; unmatched junction nucleotides: 7. For the CDR3, the DNA is TGTGCCAGCAGCATGGGACAGGGGCCCGACTACGAGCAGTACTTC. Encoded protein: CASSMGQGPDYEQYF.

This clonotype has a handful of counts. CDR3 in amino acids: CASSIRGGGNQPQHF. For the CDR3, the DNA is TGTGCCAGCAGCATCAGGGGCGGCGGCAATCAGCCCCAGCATTTT. The chain recombines TRBV6-2 or TRBV6-3 with TRBJ1-5, with TRBD1 as a possible D gene (6 bases). The V and J ends lost 6 bases and 2 bases respectively, with 14 bases between them. Germline V lookup: CDR1 MNHEY, CDR2 SVGEGT. The CDR3 extends over 15 amino acids.

This clonotype was detected ten times or more. This rearrangement joins TRBV5-1 to TRBJ1-1; a weak D match, TRBD1 (5 bases). The CDR3 spans 14 residues. The ends were cut back, 1 base at V and 5 bases at J, with 12 bases in the middle. CDR1 and CDR2 (germline): SGHRS, YFSETQ. CDR3 in DNA: TGCGCCAGCAGCTTGACAGGTATAAGGACTGAAGCTTTCTTT. It yields the protein CASSLTGIRTEAFF.

The table lists this clonotype with many counts. This chain uses TRBV20-1 with TRBJ1-2, with D uncertain. V shed 2 bases and J shed 4 bases, with 11 bases lying between them. CDR3 size: 13 residues. The germline gives CDR1 DFQATT, CDR2 SNEGSKA (reference sequence). CDR3 bases: TGCAGTGCTAGACCCGACGGTACCTATGGCTACACCTTC. This gives the protein CSARPDGTYGYTF.

This clonotype was recorded many times. This chain connects TRBV20-1 to TRBJ1-1; no clear D. Per the germline V gene, CDR1 is DFQATT and CDR2 is SNEGSKA (reference sequence). V gave up 0 bases and J gave up 1 base, with 6 bases separating them. This CDR3 comprises 13 residues. The CDR3 is CSARDLSNTEAFF. The CDR3 DNA reads as TGCAGTGCTAGAGATCTTTCGAACACTGAAGCTTTCTTT.

Concerning this clonotype itself: This could be a read error, since a much larger clone is one nucleotide away. The chain carries TRBV4-3 and TRBJ2-1; D ambiguous. The germline V gene has CDR1 LGHNA and CDR2 YSLEER. CDR3 size: 14 residues. The CDR3 is CASSQHVPYNGQFF. The CDR3 region has the DNA TGCGCCAGCAGCCAGCACGTACCGTACAATGGGCAGTTCTTC.

This clonotype occurred many times. The chain is built from TRBV9 and TRBJ2-3, with no clear D. CDR3 size: 13 residues. V dropped 0 bases and J dropped 6 bases, with 8 bases sitting between them. Germline V CDR1 and CDR2: SGDLS, YYNGEE. As DNA, the CDR3 is TGTGCCAGCAGCGTAGTGGTGTCGGATACGCAGTATTTT. As protein: CASSVVVSDTQYF.

At least ten counts were recorded for this clonotype. This chain uses TRBV20-1 with TRBJ2-5, with D maybe TRBD2 (5 bases). The germline V gene has CDR1 DFQATT and CDR2 SNEGSKA (reference sequence). V gave up 6 bases and J gave up 4 bases, with 15 bases separating them. The CDR3 loop spans 13 amino acids. CDR3 region: CSARLPGSETQYF. Here the CDR3 DNA reads TGCAGTGCCCGCCTCCCGGGGTCAGAGACCCAGTACTTC.

This clonotype was seen at least ten times. The rearrangement uses TRBV13 and TRBJ2-1; D call uncertain. Per the germline V gene, CDR1 is PRHDT and CDR2 is FYEKMQ (reference sequence). Trimming removed 0 bases from V and 5 bases from J, with 8 bases in between. This CDR3 has 14 residues. CDR3 sequence (DNA): TGTGCCAGCAGCTTAGGGGGGATCCACAATGAGCAGTTCTTC. Its translation is CASSLGGIHNEQFF.

This clonotype was detected only a few times. A read error is possible here, since a much larger clone lies one base away. The chain employs TRBV27 and TRBJ2-1; D call uncertain. The CDR3 has 12 amino acids. Per the germline V gene, CDR1 is MNHEY and CDR2 is SMNVEV (reference sequence). This chain's CDR3 is CASSLIYNGQFF. CDR3 in DNA: TGTGCCAGCAGTTTAATCTACAATGGGCAGTTCTTC.

The sample holds many counts of this clonotype. The chain couples TRBV6-2 or TRBV6-3 to TRBJ2-1, with 12 positions matching TRBD2. V shed 8 bases and J 3 bases; nucleotides not matched to a gene: 5. The CDR3 totals 15 residues. The germline gives CDR1 MNHEY, CDR2 SVGEGT. The CDR3 DNA reads as TGTGCCAGCGGTGGACTAGCGGGGTTCTACAATGAGCAGTTCTTC. As protein: CASGGLAGFYNEQFF.

The chain uses TRBV19 and TRBJ2-5; the match to TRBD1 covers 9 bases. With 6 bases clipped from V and 4 bases from J, the junction kept 12 bases outside the gene matches. The CDR3 extends over 16 amino acids. Germline V gene sequence: CDR1 LNHDA, CDR2 SQIVND (reference sequence). The CDR3 region has the DNA TGTGCCAGTAGAACCAGGACAGGGGCCGGGCGAGAGACCCAGTACTTC. This gives the protein CASRTRTGAGRETQYF.